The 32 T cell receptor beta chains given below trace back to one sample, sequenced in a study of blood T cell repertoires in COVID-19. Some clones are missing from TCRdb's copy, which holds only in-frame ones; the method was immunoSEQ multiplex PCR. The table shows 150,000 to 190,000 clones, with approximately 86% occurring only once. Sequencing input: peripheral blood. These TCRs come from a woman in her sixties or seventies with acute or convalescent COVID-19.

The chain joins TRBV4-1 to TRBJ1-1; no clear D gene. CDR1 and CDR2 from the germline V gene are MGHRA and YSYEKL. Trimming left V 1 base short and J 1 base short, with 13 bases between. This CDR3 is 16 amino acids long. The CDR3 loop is CASSQVAPGRNTEAFF. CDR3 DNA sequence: TGCGCCAGCAGCCAAGTTGCGCCGGGGAGGAACACTGAAGCTTTCTTT.

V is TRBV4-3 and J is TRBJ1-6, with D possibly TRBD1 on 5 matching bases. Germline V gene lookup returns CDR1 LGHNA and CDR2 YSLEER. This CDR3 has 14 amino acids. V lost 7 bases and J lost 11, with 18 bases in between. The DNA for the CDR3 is TGCGCCAGCACTCGCGGGATAGGGGAAACACCCCTCCACTTT. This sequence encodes CASTRGIGETPLHF.

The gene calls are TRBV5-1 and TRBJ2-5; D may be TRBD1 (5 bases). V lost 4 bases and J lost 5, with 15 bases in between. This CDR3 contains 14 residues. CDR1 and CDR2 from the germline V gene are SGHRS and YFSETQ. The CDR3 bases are TGCGCCAGCAGCCCAGGACAAGCCGCGGAGACCCAGTACTTC. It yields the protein CASSPGQAAETQYF.

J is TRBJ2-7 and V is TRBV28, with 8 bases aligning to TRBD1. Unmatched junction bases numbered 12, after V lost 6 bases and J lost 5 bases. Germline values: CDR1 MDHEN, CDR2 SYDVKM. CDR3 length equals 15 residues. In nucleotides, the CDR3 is TGTGCCAGCAGACCCACAGGGGGTAGTCGTCACGAGCAGTACGTC. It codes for CASRPTGGSRHEQYV.

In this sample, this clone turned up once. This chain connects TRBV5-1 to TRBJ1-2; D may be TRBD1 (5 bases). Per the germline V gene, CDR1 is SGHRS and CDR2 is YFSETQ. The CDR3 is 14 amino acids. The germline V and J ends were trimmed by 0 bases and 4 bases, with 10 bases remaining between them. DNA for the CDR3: TGCGCCAGCAGCTTGGGGGAAAGGGGCTATGGCTACACCTTC. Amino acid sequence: CASSLGERGYGYTF.

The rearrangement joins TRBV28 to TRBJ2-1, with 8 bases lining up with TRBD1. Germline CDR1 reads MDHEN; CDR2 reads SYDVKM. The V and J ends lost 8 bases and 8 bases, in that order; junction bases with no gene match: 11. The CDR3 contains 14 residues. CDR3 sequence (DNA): TGTGCCAGCGCAAGGACAGGGTCTAGACATGAGCAGTTCTTC. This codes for CASARTGSRHEQFF.

CDR3 sequence: CASSVSGGGGDTQYF. DNA for the CDR3: TGTGCCAGCAGCGTTAGCGGGGGCGGGGGAGATACGCAGTATTTT. The chain employs TRBV7-3 and TRBJ2-3, with 9 positions matching TRBD2. J gave up 5 bases and V 5 bases, and 8 bases lay outside the gene matches. Germline V gives CDR1 SGHTA, CDR2 FQGTGA. The CDR3 is 15 residues long.

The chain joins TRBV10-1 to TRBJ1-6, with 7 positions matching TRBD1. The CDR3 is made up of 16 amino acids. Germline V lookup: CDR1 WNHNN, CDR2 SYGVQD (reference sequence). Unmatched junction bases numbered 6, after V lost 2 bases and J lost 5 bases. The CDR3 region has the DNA TGCGCCAGCAGTGAGGTCACCGGGACAGATAATTCACCCCTCCACTTT. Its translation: CASSEVTGTDNSPLHF.

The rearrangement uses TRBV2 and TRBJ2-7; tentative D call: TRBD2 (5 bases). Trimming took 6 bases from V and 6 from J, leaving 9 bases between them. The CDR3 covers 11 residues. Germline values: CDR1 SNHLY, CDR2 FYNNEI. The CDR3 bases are TGTGCCAGCAGGCGGGTCGCCGAGCAGTACGTC. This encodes CASRRVAEQYV.

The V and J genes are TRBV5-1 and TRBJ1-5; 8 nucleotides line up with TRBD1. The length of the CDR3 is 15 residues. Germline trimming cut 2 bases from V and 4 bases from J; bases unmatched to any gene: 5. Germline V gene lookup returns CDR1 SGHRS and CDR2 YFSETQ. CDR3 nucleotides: TGCGCCAGCAGCTTAGCCGGACAGGGTAATCAGCCCCAGCATTTT. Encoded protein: CASSLAGQGNQPQHF.

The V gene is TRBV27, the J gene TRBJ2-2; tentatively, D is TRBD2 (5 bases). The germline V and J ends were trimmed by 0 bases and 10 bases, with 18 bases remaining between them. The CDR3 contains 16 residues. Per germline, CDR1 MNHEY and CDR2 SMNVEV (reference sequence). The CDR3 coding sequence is TGTGCCAGCAGTTTATCATTGCGGATCACCGGGGTGGAGCTGTTTTTT. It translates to CASSLSLRITGVELFF.

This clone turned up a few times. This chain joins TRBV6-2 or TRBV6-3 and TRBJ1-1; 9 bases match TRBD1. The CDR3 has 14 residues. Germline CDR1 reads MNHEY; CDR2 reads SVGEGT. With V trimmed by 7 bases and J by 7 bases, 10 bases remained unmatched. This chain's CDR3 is CASTPSGQGREAFF. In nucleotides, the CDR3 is TGTGCCAGCACCCCCTCGGGACAGGGACGTGAAGCTTTCTTT.

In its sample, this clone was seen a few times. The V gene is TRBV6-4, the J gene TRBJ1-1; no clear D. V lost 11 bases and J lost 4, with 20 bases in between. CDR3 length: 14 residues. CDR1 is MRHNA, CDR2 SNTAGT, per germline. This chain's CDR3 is CADLGRHPGTEAFF. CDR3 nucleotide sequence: TGTGCCGACCTAGGGAGACACCCTGGCACTGAAGCTTTCTTT.

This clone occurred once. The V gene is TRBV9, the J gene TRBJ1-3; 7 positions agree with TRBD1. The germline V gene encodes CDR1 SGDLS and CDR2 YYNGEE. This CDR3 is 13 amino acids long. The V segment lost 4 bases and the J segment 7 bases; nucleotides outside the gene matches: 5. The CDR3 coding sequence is TGTGCCAGCAGCCTGGAGGGGGCGAACACCATATATTTT. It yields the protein CASSLEGANTIYF. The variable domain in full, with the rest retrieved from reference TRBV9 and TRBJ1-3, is DSGVTQTPKHLITATGQRVTLRCSPRSGDLSVYWYQQSLDQGLQFLIQYYNGEERAKGNILERFSAQQFPDLHSELNLSSLELGDSALYFCASSLEGANTIYFGEGSWLTVV.

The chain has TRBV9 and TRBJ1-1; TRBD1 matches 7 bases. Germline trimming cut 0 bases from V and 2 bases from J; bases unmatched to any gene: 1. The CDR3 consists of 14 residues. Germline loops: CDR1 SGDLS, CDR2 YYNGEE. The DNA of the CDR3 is TGTGCCAGCAGCGTAGTAGGGGGCAACACTGAAGCTTTCTTT. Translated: CASSVVGGNTEAFF. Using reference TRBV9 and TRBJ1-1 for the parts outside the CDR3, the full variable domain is DSGVTQTPKHLITATGQRVTLRCSPRSGDLSVYWYQQSLDQGLQFLIQYYNGEERAKGNILERFSAQQFPDLHSELNLSSLELGDSALYFCASSVVGGNTEAFFGQGTRLTVV.

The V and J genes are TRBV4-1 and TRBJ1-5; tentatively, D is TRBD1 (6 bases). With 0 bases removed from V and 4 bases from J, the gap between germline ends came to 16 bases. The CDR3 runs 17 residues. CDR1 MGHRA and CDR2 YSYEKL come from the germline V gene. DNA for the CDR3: TGCGCCAGCAGCCAAGAAGGGGGGGCGAATGTGAATCAGCCCCAGCATTTT. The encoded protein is CASSQEGGANVNQPQHF.

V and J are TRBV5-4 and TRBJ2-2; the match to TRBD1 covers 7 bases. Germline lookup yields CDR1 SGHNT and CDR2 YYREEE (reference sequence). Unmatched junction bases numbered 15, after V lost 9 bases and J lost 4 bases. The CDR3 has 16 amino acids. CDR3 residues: CATNRGRGRSTGELFF. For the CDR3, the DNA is TGTGCCACCAATCGGGGAAGGGGGCGCAGCACCGGGGAGCTGTTTTTT.

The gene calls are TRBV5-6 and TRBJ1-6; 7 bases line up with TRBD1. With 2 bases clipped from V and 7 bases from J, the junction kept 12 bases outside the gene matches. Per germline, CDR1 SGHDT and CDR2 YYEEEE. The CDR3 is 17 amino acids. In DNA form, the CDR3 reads TGTGCCAGCAGCTTACCCCGCCGACAGGGTCAAAATTCACCCCTCCACTTT. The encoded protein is CASSLPRRQGQNSPLHF.

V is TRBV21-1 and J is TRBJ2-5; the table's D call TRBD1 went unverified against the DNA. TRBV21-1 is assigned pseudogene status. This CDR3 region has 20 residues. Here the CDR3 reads CASSKNPLVRDRLPQETQYF. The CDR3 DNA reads TGTGCCAGCAGCAAAAATCCCCTTGTTAGAGACAGGTTACCGCAAGAGACCCAGTACTTC.

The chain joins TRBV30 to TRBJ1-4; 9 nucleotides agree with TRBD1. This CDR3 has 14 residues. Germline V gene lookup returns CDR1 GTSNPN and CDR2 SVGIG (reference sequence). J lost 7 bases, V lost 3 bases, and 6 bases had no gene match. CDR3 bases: TGTGCCTGGAGCTCCGGGACAGGGCTTGAAAAACTGTTTTTT. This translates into CAWSSGTGLEKLFF.

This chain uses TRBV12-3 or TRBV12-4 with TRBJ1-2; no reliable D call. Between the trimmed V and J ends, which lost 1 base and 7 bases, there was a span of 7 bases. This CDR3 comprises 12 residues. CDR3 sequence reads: CASSLVGGGYTF. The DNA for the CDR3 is TGTGCCAGCAGTTTAGTGGGAGGTGGCTACACCTTC.

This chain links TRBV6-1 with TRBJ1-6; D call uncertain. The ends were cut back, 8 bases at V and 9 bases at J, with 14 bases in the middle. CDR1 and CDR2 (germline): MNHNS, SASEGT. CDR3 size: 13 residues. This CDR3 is CASGEGLSSPLHF. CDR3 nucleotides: TGTGCCAGCGGAGAGGGATTAAGTTCACCCCTCCACTTT.

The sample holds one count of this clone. Here the CDR3 DNA reads TGTGCCAGCAGCCGGTCCATGAACACTGAAGCTTTCTTT. Encoded protein: CASSRSMNTEAFF. This chain uses TRBV5-5 with TRBJ1-1; D gene uncertain. V was pared by 4 bases and J by 0 bases, with 7 bases between. This CDR3 spans 13 amino acids. Germline assignment: CDR1 SGHKS and CDR2 YYEKEE (reference sequence).

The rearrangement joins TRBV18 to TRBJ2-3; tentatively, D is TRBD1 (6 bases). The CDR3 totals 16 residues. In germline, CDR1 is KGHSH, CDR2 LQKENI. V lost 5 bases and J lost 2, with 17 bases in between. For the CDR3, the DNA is TGTGCCAGCTCAGCCTACTCCGGGACAAACACAGATACGCAGTATTTT. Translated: CASSAYSGTNTDTQYF.

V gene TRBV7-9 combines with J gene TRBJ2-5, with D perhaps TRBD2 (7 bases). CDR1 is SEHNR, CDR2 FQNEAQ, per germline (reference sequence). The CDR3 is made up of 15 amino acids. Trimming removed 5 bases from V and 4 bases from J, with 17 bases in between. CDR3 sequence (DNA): TGTGCCAGCAGCCGGCGGGGGCAGTTAGGAGAGACCCAGTACTTC. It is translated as CASSRRGQLGETQYF. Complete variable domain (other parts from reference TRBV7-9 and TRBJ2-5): DTGVSQNPRHKITKRGQNVTFRCDPISEHNRLYWYRQTLGQGPEFLTYFQNEAQLEKSRLLSDRFSAERPKGSFSTLEIQRTEQGDSAMYLCASSRRGQLGETQYFGPGTRLLVL.

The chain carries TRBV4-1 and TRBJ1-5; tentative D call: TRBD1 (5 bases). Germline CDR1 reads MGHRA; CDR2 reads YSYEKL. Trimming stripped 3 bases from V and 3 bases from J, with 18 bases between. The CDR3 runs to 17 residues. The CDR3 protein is CASSHPPTRGLNQPQHF. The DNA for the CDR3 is TGCGCCAGCAGCCATCCCCCGACCCGGGGACTCAATCAGCCCCAGCATTTT.

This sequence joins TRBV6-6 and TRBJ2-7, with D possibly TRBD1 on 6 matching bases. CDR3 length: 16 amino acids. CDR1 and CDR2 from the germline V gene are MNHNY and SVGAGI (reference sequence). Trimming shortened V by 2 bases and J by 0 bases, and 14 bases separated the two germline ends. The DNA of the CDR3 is TGTGCCAGCAGTTACGCTTATAGACAGGACTCCTACGAGCAGTACGTC. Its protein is CASSYAYRQDSYEQYV.

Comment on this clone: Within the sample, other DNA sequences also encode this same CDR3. Here the CDR3 DNA reads TGTGCCAGCAGTTTTGGCCAGAACTATGGCTACACCTTC. Protein product: CASSFGQNYGYTF. The gene calls are TRBV28 and TRBJ1-2; D is unresolved. Germline V lookup: CDR1 MDHEN, CDR2 SYDVKM. Trimming left V 3 bases short and J 2 bases short, with 7 bases between. The CDR3 is 13 amino acids.

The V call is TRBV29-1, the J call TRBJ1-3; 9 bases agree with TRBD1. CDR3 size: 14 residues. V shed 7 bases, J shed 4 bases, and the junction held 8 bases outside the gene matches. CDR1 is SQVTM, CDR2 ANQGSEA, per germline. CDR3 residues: CSARGQGIGNTIYF. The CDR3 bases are TGCAGCGCCAGGGGACAGGGCATCGGAAACACCATATATTTT.

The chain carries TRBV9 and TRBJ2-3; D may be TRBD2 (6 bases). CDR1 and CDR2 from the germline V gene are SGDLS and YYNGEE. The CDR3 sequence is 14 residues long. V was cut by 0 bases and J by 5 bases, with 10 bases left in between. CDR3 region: CASSVAWGVDTQYF. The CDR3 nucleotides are TGTGCCAGCAGCGTAGCTTGGGGGGTAGATACGCAGTATTTT.

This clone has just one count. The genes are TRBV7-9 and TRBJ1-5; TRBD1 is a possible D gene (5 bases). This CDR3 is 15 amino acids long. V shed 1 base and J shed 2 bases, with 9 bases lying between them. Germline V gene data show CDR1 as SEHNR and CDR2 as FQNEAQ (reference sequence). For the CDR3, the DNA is TGTGCCAGCAGCTTAGTCGGCAGGGGCAATCAGCCCCAGCATTTT. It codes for CASSLVGRGNQPQHF. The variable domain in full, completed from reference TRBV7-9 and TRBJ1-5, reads DTGVSQNPRHKITKRGQNVTFRCDPISEHNRLYWYRQTLGQGPEFLTYFQNEAQLEKSRLLSDRFSAERPKGSFSTLEIQRTEQGDSAMYLCASSLVGRGNQPQHFGDGTRLSIL.

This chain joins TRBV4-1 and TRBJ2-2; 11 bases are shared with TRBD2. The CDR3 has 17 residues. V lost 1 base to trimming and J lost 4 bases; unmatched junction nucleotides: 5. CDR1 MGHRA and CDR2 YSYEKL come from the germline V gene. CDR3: CASSQGGTSGLTGELFF. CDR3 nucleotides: TGCGCCAGCAGCCAAGGAGGGACTAGCGGCCTCACCGGGGAGCTGTTTTTT.